These 4 T cell receptor beta chains were all obtained from the same sample, sequenced in a study of blood T cell repertoires in COVID-19. Produced via immunoSEQ multiplex PCR; TCRdb's table is partial and in-frame only. The data contain roughly 280,000 clones, 88% of them singletons. The sequencing sample was made of PBMCs or T cells enriched from blood (not recorded which). Receptors were obtained from a woman aged 50 to 60 who had recovered from COVID-19.

This clone was counted many times. The chain recombines TRBV5-1 with TRBJ1-5, with 10 nucleotides matching TRBD1. The CDR3 loop spans 15 amino acids. CDR1 is SGHRS, CDR2 YFSETQ, per germline. Trimming cost V 3 bases and J 5 bases; bases outside gene matches: 5. This CDR3 reads CASSWTGGKDQPQHF. CDR3 in DNA: TGCGCCAGCAGCTGGACAGGGGGAAAGGATCAGCCCCAGCATTTT.

This clone was seen only a few times. V gene TRBV11-2 combines with J gene TRBJ1-2, with D tentatively TRBD1 (6 bases). The CDR3 covers 12 residues. Trimming took off 2 bases at V and 8 bases at J, with 9 bases between the two ends. CDR1 is SGHAT and CDR2 is FQNNGV in the germline V gene. DNA of the CDR3: TGTGCCAGCAGCTTAATGACAGGCGGCTACACCTTC. It encodes CASSLMTGGYTF.

J is TRBJ2-1 and V is TRBV9, with D tentatively TRBD2 (5 bases). The germline CDR1 and CDR2 sequences are SGDLS and YYNGEE. The V end lost 0 bases, the J end lost 6 bases, and 10 bases lay between the germline ends. This CDR3 is built from 14 residues. DNA of the CDR3: TGTGCCAGCAGCGTAGGGTTGAGGGCCAATGAGCAGTTCTTC. As protein: CASSVGLRANEQFF. The full variable domain, with the rest looked up from reference TRBV9 and TRBJ2-1, is DSGVTQTPKHLITATGQRVTLRCSPRSGDLSVYWYQQSLDQGLQFLIQYYNGEERAKGNILERFSAQQFPDLHSELNLSSLELGDSALYFCASSVGLRANEQFFGPGTRLTVL.

The J gene is TRBJ1-6, the V gene TRBV4-3, with 9 bases aligning to TRBD1. The CDR3 covers 16 residues. The ends lost 4 bases at V and 10 bases at J; junction bases unmatched: 11. Germline assignment: CDR1 LGHNA and CDR2 YSLEER. CDR3 residues: CASSLQPGQGVSPLHF. The CDR3 DNA reads as TGCGCCAGCAGCCTCCAACCGGGACAGGGAGTCTCACCCCTCCACTTT.